The present T cell receptor (beta chain) was sequenced within a study of human CD8 memory T cell subsets. Study results and limitations: In contrast to effector memory cells, stem-like memory and precursor exhausted T cells had similarly high diversity.

This CDR3 is 19 amino acids long. Germline V CDR1 and CDR2: SQVTM, ANQGSEA. About this clonotype: What it binds is not known.

UMI-labeled 5' RACE yielded the TCR beta libraries. One entry per CDR3 protein, without DNA, is what TCRdb gives after re-calling the 5' RACE reads. The sample's table shows 9,000 to 15,000 distinct CDR3 sequences. Sequencing was done on a sample of CD8+ T cells from PBMCs. The V call is TRBV29-1, the J call TRBJ2-1; TCRdb proposes TRBD1, but this gene call is untestable without DNA. The source is a human donor in good health. The CDR3: CSVEGGVGDAGHIYNEQFF.